This TCR beta chain appears in the sequencing data of a study of Ad26.COV2.S vaccination and SARS-CoV-2 variants. The treatment denotes: about 20 received Ad26.COV2.S at low or high dose, single or two shots; about 5 received placebo; per-sample allocation not given. Following the first vaccine or placebo injection, samples were taken on day 63. The CDR3 length is 15 residues. Germline CDR1 reads SGHRS; CDR2 reads YFSETQ. Trimming pared 0 bases from V and 4 bases from J, leaving 11 bases between. TCRdb keeps only in-frame clones here, not all; method: immunoSEQ multiplex PCR. The sample holds approximately 240,000 clones, approximately 87% seen once.

This clonotype originated in a person between 18 and 60 years old who received the Ad26.COV2.S COVID-19 vaccine or a placebo. The source was peripheral blood, collected in a trial of Ad26.COV2.S vaccine versus placebo. The chain couples TRBV5-1 to TRBJ1-5; no firm D call. This chain's CDR3 is CASSLDGSGNQPQHF. CDR3 DNA: TGCGCCAGCAGCTTGGACGGGAGTGGGAATCAGCCCCAGCATTTT.